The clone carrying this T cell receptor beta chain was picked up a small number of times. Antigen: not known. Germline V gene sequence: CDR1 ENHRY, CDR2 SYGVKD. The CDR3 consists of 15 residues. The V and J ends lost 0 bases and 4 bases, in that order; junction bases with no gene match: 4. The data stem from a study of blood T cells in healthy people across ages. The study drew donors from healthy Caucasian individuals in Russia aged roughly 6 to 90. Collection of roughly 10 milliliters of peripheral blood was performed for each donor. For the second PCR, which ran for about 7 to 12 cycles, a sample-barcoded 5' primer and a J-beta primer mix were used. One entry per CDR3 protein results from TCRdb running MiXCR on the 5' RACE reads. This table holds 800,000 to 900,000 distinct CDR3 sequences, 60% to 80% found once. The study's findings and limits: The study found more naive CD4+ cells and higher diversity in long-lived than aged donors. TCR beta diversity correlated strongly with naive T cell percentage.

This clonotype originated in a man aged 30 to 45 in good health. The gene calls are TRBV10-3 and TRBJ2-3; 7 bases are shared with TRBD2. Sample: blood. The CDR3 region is CAISESGAGSDTQYF. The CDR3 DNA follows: TGTGCCATCAGTGAGTCAGGAGCGGGGTCAGATACGCAGTATTTT.